This entry concerns a single T cell receptor beta chain. Looked up from germline, CDR1 is SGHAT and CDR2 is FQNNGV. V gave up 1 base and J gave up 9 bases, with 16 bases separating them. CDR3 length: 15 amino acids. In the original analysis: Estimation of nucleated cell counts was performed using reference gene primer amplification. The data were produced by immunoSEQ multiplex PCR, yet TCRdb's version contains in-frame clones alone and is incomplete. The D gene and trimming were derived from the DNA, and the V and J assignments and clone size from that table. There are 30,000 to 40,000 clones in the sample; 65% to 90% occur only once, and roughly 9.9% lies in the top ten. The data belong to a study of blood T cell repertoires in COVID-19. Overall study context: Sites in the United States, Italy and Spain provided acute and convalescent COVID-19 samples. PBMCs, B-cell-depleted T cells, or T cells were the source of the cDNA or gDNA that made up the material.

This sequence joins TRBV11-2 and TRBJ2-1; D possibly corresponds to TRBD2 (6 bases). This TCR came from a human donor in a cohort sampled during active COVID-19. Sequenced input: peripheral blood. In DNA form, the CDR3 reads TGTGCCAGCAGCTTAGGTGCTGCGGGATTGAGTGAGCAGTTCTTC. Its translation is CASSLGAAGLSEQFF.